A single sample is the source of the 10 T cell receptor beta chains below, sequenced in a study of Ad26.COV2.S vaccination and SARS-CoV-2 variants. Assay used: immunoSEQ multiplex PCR; TCRdb lists only in-frame clones, some missing. The data hold about 370,000 clones, with approximately 90% observed a single time. Noted treatment: around 19 received Ad26.COV2.S at low or high dose, single or two shots; about 5 received placebo; per-sample allocation not given. Specimens were obtained on day 63 following the first vaccine or placebo injection. The starting material was peripheral blood, obtained in a trial of Ad26.COV2.S vaccine versus placebo. Source of these receptors: a person between 18 and 65 years old who received the Ad26.COV2.S COVID-19 vaccine or a placebo.

The chain recombines TRBV6-1 with TRBJ2-3; D is uncertain. Germline CDR1 and CDR2: MNHNS and SASEGT. The CDR3 covers 15 residues. Between the trimmed V and J ends, which lost 2 bases and 6 bases, there was a span of 15 bases. The CDR3 loop is CASSEYNYPGDTQYF. As DNA, the CDR3 is TGTGCCAGCAGTGAATATAACTATCCTGGGGATACGCAGTATTTT.

This clone appeared once. The chain has TRBV5-6 and TRBJ1-2, with 7 bases lining up with TRBD1. CDR3 length: 12 amino acids. V lost 4 bases and J lost 8; bases outside the gene matches: 5. Germline CDR1 reads SGHDT; CDR2 reads YYEEEE. The CDR3 DNA is TGTGCCAGCAGCCGTACAGGGGACGGCTACACCTTC. Protein sequence: CASSRTGDGYTF. The whole variable domain, remainder taken from reference TRBV5-6 and TRBJ1-2, is DAGVTQSPTHLIKTRGQQVTLRCSPKSGHDTVSWYQQALGQGPQFIFQYYEEEERQRGNFPDRFSGHQFPNYSSELNVNALLLGDSALYLCASSRTGDGYTFGSGTRLTVV.

The chain combines TRBV2 with TRBJ2-3, with 10 bases lining up with TRBD2. The CDR3 loop spans 15 amino acids. CDR1 is SNHLY, CDR2 FYNNEI, per germline. The J segment lost 1 base and the V segment lost 5 bases, leaving 3 bases of the junction unmatched. In DNA, the CDR3 is TGTGCCAGCAGTATCGGACTAGCGGGCACAGATACGCAGTATTTT. Translated, it gives CASSIGLAGTDTQYF. Full variable domain (remainder filled in from reference TRBV2 and TRBJ2-3): EPEVTQTPSHQVTQMGQEVILRCVPISNHLYFYWYRQILGQKVEFLVSFYNNEISEKSEIFDDQFSVERPDGSNFTLKIRSTKLEDSAMYFCASSIGLAGTDTQYFGPGTRLTVL.

V is TRBV7-9 and J is TRBJ1-5, with D possibly matching TRBD1 (5 bases). Trimming took 1 base from V and 7 from J, leaving 11 bases between them. CDR1 SEHNR and CDR2 FQNEAQ come from the germline V gene (reference sequence). CDR3 length: 14 residues. The CDR3 region is CASSLEGLYQPQHF. The CDR3, as DNA: TGTGCCAGCAGCTTAGAGGGGTTATACCAGCCCCAGCATTTT. The entire variable domain, with the rest obtained from reference TRBV7-9 and TRBJ1-5, is as follows: DTGVSQNPRHKITKRGQNVTFRCDPISEHNRLYWYRQTLGQGPEFLTYFQNEAQLEKSRLLSDRFSAERPKGSFSTLEIQRTEQGDSAMYLCASSLEGLYQPQHFGDGTRLSIL.

The chain joins TRBV11-2 to TRBJ1-4, with a tentative D call TRBD1 (6 bases). From germline, CDR1 is SGHAT and CDR2 FQNNGV. The CDR3 consists of 17 residues. Trimming removed 0 bases from V and 4 bases from J, with 15 bases in between. In DNA form, the CDR3 reads TGTGCCAGCAGCTTAGAGTTCGCGGCAGGGGTTAATGAAAAACTGTTTTTT. Encoded protein: CASSLEFAAGVNEKLFF. Together with reference TRBV11-2 and TRBJ1-4, the CDR3 gives the full variable domain: EAGVAQSPRYKIIEKRQSVAFWCNPISGHATLYWYQQILGQGPKLLIQFQNNGVVDDSQLPKDRFSAERLKGVDSTLKIQPAKLEDSAVYLCASSLEFAAGVNEKLFFGSGTQLSVL.

The rearrangement uses TRBV9 and TRBJ2-7; the D gene is possibly TRBD2 (6 bases). Germline V lookup: CDR1 SGDLS, CDR2 YYNGEE. Trimming removed 2 bases at V and 5 bases at J, with 17 bases between. The CDR3 runs 15 residues. In DNA, the CDR3 is TGTGCCAGCAGCGTCGGAGGCTGGGGGGAGGACGAGCAGTACTTC. Translation: CASSVGGWGEDEQYF.

The CDR3 protein is CASSLYRGQVGELFF. CDR3 DNA: TGTGCCAGCAGTTTATACAGGGGGCAGGTCGGGGAGCTGTTTTTT. V is TRBV28 and J is TRBJ2-2, with 9 bases aligning to TRBD1. The germline V gene has CDR1 MDHEN and CDR2 SYDVKM. CDR3 size: 15 residues. Unmatched junction bases numbered 4, after V lost 1 base and J lost 7 bases.

The J gene is TRBJ2-5, the V gene TRBV5-1; D is uncertain. This CDR3 is built from 16 residues. The V end was cut by 0 bases, the J end by 2 bases, with 14 bases between. Germline lookup yields CDR1 SGHRS and CDR2 YFSETQ. The CDR3: CASSLGPTGGQETQYF. The DNA for the CDR3 is TGCGCCAGCAGCTTGGGACCCACCGGTGGTCAAGAGACCCAGTACTTC. Variable domain in full (rest from reference TRBV5-1 and TRBJ2-5): KAGVTQTPRYLIKTRGQQVTLSCSPISGHRSVSWYQQTPGQGLQFLFEYFSETQRNKGNFPGRFSGRQFSNSRSEMNVSTLELGDSALYLCASSLGPTGGQETQYFGPGTRLLVL.

The genes are TRBV5-1 and TRBJ2-7; 13 bases agree with TRBD2. V lost 4 bases and J lost 3; bases outside the gene matches: 10. The CDR3 covers 17 residues. Germline values: CDR1 SGHRS, CDR2 YFSETQ. This CDR3 reads CASSLGLAGVRSYEQYF. The CDR3 DNA reads as TGCGCCAGCAGCCTAGGACTAGCGGGAGTGCGTAGCTACGAGCAGTACTTC.

The chain has TRBV4-2 and TRBJ1-3, with 7 bases identical to TRBD1. V was clipped by 0 bases and J by 4 bases; unmatched bases: 9. CDR1 is LGHNA, CDR2 YNFKEQ, per germline. The CDR3 sequence is 17 residues long. The CDR3 protein is CASSQETGPSTGNTIYF. Here the CDR3 DNA reads TGTGCCAGCAGCCAAGAGACAGGGCCGTCGACGGGAAACACCATATATTTT.